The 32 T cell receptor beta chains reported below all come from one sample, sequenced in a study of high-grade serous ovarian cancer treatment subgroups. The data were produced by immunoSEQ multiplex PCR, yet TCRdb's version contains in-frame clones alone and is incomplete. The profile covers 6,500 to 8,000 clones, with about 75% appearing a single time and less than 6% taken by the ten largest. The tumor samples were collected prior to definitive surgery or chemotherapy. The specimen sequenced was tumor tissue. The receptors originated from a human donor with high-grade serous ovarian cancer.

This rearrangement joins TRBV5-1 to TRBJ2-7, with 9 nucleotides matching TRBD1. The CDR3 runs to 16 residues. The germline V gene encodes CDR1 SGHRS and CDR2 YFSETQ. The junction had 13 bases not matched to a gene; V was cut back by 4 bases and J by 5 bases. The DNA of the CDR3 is TGCGCCAGCAGCGGGGGCCTAGGGACAGGGCGTAACGAGCAGTACTTC. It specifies CASSGGLGTGRNEQYF.

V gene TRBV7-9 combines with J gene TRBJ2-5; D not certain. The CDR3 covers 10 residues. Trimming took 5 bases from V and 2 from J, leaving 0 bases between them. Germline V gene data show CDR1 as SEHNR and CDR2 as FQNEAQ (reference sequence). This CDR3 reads CASSQETQYF. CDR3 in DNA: TGTGCCAGCAGCCAAGAGACCCAGTACTTC.

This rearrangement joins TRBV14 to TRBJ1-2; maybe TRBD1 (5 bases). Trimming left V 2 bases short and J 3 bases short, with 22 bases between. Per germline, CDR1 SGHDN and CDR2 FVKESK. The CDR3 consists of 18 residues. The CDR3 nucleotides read TGTGCCAGCAGCCAAACTTGGGACCGTAGACCCCCCTACTATGGCTACACCTTC. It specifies CASSQTWDRRPPYYGYTF. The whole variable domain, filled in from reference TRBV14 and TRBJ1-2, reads EAGVTQFPSHSVIEKGQTVTLRCDPISGHDNLYWYRRVMGKEIKFLLHFVKESKQDESGMPNNRFLAERTGGTYSTLKVQPAELEDSGVYFCASSQTWDRRPPYYGYTFGSGTRLTVV.

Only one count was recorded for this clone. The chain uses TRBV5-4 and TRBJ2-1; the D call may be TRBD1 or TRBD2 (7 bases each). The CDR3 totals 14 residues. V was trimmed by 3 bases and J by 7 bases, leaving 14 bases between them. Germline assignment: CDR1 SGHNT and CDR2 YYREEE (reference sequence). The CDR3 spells CASSSRQGGNEQFF. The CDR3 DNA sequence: TGTGCCAGCAGCTCTCGACAGGGAGGGAATGAGCAGTTCTTC.

The CDR3 loop is CASSVTGINEQFF. The CDR3 DNA reads as TGCGCCAGCAGCGTAACAGGGATCAATGAGCAGTTCTTC. The chain combines TRBV5-1 with TRBJ2-1; D is perhaps TRBD1 (6 bases). CDR3 length: 13 residues. Germline lookup yields CDR1 SGHRS and CDR2 YFSETQ. Trimming removed 4 bases at V and 6 bases at J, with 11 bases between.

CDR3 in amino acids: CSMGGTSSYNEQFF. The CDR3 coding sequence is TGCAGCATGGGTGGGACTAGCTCCTACAATGAGCAGTTCTTC. The chain recombines TRBV29-1 with TRBJ2-1; 8 bases line up with TRBD2. J lost 0 bases, V lost 8 bases, and 6 bases had no gene match. This CDR3 is 14 amino acids long. Germline-derived CDR1 and CDR2 are SQVTM and ANQGSEA.

As DNA, the CDR3 is TGTGCCAGCAGCGGACTAGCGGGGACGGCAGATACGCAGTATTTT. As protein: CASSGLAGTADTQYF. This chain links TRBV2 with TRBJ2-3; TRBD2 matches at 12 bases. V was pared by 6 bases and J by 4 bases, with 5 bases of the junction left unmatched. Germline CDR1 reads SNHLY; CDR2 reads FYNNEI. There are 15 residues in the CDR3.

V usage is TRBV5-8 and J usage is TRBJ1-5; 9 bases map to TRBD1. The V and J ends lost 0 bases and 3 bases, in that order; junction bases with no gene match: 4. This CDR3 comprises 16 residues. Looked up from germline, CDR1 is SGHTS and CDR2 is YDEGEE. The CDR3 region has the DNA TGTGCCAGCAGCTTGGGACAGGGGGTGTTCAATCAGCCCCAGCATTTT. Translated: CASSLGQGVFNQPQHF.

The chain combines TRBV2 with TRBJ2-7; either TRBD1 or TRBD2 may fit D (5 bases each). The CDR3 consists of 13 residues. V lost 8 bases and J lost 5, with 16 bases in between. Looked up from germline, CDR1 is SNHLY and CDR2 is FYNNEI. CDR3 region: CASAGPRGNEQYF. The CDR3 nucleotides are TGTGCCAGCGCTGGCCCGAGGGGCAACGAGCAGTACTTC.

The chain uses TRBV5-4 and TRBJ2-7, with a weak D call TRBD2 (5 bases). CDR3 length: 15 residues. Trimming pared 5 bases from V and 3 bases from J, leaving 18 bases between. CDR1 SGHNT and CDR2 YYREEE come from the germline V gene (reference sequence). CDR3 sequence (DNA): TGTGCCAGCAGGCCAGGATCGGGGAGCGACTACGAGCAGTACTTC. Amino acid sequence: CASRPGSGSDYEQYF.

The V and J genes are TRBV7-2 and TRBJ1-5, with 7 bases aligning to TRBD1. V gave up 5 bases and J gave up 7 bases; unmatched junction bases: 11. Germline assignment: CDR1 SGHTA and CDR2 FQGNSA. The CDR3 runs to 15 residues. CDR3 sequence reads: CASSATGTGVQPQHF. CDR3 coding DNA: TGTGCCAGCAGCGCGACCGGTACAGGGGTACAGCCCCAGCATTTT.

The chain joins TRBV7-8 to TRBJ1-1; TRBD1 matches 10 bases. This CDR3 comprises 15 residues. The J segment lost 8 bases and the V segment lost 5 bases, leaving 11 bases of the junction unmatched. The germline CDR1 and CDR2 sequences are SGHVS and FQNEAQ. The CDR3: CASSAGRDRGSEAFF. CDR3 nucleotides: TGTGCCAGCAGCGCGGGGAGGGACAGGGGCTCCGAAGCTTTCTTT.

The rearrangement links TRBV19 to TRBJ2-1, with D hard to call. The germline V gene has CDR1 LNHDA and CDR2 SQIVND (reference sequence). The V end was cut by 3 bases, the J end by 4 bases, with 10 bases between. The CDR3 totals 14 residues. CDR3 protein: CASSILAGYNEQFF. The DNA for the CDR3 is TGTGCCAGTAGTATCTTGGCAGGATACAATGAGCAGTTCTTC.

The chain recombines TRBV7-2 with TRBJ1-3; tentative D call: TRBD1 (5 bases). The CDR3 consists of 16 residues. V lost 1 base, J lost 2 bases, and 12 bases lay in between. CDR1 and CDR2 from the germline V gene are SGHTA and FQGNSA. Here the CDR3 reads CASSLGPGSAGNTIYF. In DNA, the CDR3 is TGTGCCAGCAGCTTAGGGCCAGGGTCTGCTGGAAACACCATATATTTT.

The CDR3: CASSRPQGQSPLHF. The CDR3 DNA sequence: TGTGCCAGCAGTAGGCCCCAGGGGCAATCACCCCTCCACTTT. The rearrangement links TRBV6-6 to TRBJ1-6, with D tentatively TRBD1 (6 bases). Germline V gene lookup returns CDR1 MNHNY and CDR2 SVGAGI (reference sequence). The CDR3 sequence is 14 residues long. The ends were cut back, 5 bases at V and 10 bases at J, with 15 bases in the middle.

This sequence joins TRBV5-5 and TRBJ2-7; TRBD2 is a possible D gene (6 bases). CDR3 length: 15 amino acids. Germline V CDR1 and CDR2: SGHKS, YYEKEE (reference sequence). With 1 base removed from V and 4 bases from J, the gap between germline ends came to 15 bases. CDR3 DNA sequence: TGTGCCAGCAGCTTGTCTCGGGGGAAGGCATACGAGCAGTACTTC. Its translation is CASSLSRGKAYEQYF. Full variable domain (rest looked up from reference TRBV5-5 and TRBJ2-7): DAGVTQSPTHLIKTRGQQVTLRCSPISGHKSVSWYQQVLGQGPQFIFQYYEKEERGRGNFPDRFSARQFPNYSSELNVNALLLGDSALYLCASSLSRGKAYEQYFGPGTRLTVT.

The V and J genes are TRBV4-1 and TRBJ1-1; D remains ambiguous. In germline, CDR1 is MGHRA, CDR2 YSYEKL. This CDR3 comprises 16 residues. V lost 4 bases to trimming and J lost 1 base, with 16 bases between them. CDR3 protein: CASSPARDPSNTEAFF. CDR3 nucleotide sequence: TGCGCCAGCAGCCCCGCAAGGGATCCATCGAACACTGAAGCTTTCTTT.

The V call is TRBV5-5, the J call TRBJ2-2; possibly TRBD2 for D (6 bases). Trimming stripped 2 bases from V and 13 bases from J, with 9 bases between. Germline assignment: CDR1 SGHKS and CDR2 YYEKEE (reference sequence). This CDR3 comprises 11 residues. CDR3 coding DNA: TGTGCCAGCAGCTTAGACGGGAGGCTGTTTTTT. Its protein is CASSLDGRLFF.

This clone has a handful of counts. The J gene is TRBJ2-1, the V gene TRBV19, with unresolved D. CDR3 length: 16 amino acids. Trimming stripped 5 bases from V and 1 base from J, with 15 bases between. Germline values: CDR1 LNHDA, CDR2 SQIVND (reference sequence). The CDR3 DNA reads TGTGCCAGTAGTTCCCCGGCCGGCCGATCCTACAATGAGCAGTTCTTC. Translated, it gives CASSSPAGRSYNEQFF.

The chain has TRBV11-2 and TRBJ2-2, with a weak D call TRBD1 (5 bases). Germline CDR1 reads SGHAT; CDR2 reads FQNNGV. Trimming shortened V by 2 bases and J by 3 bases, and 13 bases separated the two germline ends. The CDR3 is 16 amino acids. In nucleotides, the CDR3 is TGTGCCAGCAGCTTACTAAGGGGCGCGGACACCGGGGAGCTGTTTTTT. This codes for CASSLLRGADTGELFF.

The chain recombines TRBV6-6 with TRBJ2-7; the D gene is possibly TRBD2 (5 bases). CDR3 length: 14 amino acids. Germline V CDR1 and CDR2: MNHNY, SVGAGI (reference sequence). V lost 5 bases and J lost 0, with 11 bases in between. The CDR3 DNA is TGTGCCAGCAGTCCCCGGGGAGCCTCCTACGAGCAGTACTTC. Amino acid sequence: CASSPRGASYEQYF.

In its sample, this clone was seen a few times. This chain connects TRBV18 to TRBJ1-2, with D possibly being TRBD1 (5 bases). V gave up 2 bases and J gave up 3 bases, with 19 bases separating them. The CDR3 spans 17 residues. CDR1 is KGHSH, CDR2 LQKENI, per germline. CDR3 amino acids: CASSPVSSVGLDYGYTF. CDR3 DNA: TGTGCCAGCTCACCAGTTTCTTCAGTGGGGCTCGACTATGGCTACACCTTC.

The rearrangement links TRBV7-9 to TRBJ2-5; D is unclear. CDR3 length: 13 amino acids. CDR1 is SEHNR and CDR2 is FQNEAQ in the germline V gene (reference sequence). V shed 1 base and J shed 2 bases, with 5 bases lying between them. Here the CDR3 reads CASSLESQETQYF. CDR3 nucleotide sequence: TGTGCCAGCAGCTTAGAATCTCAAGAGACCCAGTACTTC.

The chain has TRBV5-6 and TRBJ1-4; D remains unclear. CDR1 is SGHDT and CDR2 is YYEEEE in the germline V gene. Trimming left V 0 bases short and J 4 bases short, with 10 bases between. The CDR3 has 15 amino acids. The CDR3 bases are TGTGCCAGCAGCTTGGACGCAGAATATAATGAAAAACTGTTTTTT. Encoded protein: CASSLDAEYNEKLFF.

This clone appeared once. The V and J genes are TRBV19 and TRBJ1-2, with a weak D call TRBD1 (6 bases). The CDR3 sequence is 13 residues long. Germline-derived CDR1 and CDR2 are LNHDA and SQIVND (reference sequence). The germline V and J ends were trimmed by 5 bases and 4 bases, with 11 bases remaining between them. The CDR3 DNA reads TGTGCCAGTAGTCTAACAGGGCTCTATGGCTACACCTTC. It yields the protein CASSLTGLYGYTF.

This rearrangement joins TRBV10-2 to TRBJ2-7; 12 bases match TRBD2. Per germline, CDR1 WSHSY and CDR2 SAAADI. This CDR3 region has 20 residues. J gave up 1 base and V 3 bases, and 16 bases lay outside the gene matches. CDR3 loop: CASSDPHRTSGANSSYEQYF. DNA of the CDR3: TGCGCCAGCAGTGATCCCCACCGGACTAGCGGGGCCAATTCATCCTACGAGCAGTACTTC.

The CDR3 DNA follows: TGTGCCAGCAGTCGCGAACTTCTAGGACGTCAAGAGACCCAGTACTTC. This translates into CASSRELLGRQETQYF. V usage is TRBV2 and J usage is TRBJ2-5; no clear D. The CDR3 loop spans 16 amino acids. V gave up 5 bases and J gave up 2 bases, with 18 bases separating them. CDR1 is SNHLY, CDR2 FYNNEI, per germline.

CDR3 bases: TGTGCCAGCAGCATTGACGGAGAGGCTGAAGCTTTCTTT. It is translated as CASSIDGEAEAFF. The chain couples TRBV7-9 to TRBJ1-1; D gene uncertain. Germline CDR1 SEHNR, CDR2 FQNEAQ (reference sequence). CDR3 length: 13 amino acids. Trimming took off 5 bases at V and 6 bases at J, with 13 bases between the two ends.

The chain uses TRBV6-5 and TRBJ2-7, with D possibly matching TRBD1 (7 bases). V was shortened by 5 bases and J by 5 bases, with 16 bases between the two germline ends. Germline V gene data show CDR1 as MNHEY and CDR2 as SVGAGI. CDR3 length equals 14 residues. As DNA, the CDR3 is TGTGCCAGCAGTGCCTCTCAGGGGGAGGACGAGCAGTACTTC. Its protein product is CASSASQGEDEQYF.

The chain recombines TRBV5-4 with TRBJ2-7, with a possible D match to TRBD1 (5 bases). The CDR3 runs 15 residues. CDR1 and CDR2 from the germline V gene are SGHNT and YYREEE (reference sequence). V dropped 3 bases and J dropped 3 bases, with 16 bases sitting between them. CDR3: CASSSDQGTRYEQYF. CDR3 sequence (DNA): TGTGCCAGCAGCTCGGACCAGGGAACCCGCTACGAGCAGTACTTC. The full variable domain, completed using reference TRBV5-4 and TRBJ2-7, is ETGVTQSPTHLIKTRGQQVTLRCSSQSGHNTVSWYQQALGQGPQFIFQYYREEENGRGNFPPRFSGLQFPNYSSELNVNALELDDSALYLCASSSDQGTRYEQYFGPGTRLTVT.

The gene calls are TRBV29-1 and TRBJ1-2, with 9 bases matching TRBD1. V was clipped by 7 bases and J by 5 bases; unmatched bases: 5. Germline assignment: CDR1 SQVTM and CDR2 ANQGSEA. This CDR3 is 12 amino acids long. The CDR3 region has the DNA TGCAGCGGGAGGGGACAGGGTTATGGCTACACCTTC. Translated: CSGRGQGYGYTF.

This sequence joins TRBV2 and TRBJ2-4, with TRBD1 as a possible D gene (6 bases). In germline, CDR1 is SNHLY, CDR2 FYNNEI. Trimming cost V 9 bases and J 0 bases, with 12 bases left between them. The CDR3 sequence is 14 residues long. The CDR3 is CASTQGLAKNIQYF. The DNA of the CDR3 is TGTGCCAGTACACAGGGATTAGCCAAAAACATTCAGTACTTC. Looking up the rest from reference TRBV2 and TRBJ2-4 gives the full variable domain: EPEVTQTPSHQVTQMGQEVILRCVPISNHLYFYWYRQILGQKVEFLVSFYNNEISEKSEIFDDQFSVERPDGSNFTLKIRSTKLEDSAMYFCASTQGLAKNIQYFGAGTRLSVL.